This T cell receptor beta chain was sequenced in a study of a mutant IDH1 vaccine in newly diagnosed glioma (dated by TCRdb to about 2021). Regarding the study in general: Vaccination was initiated 4-6 weeks after radiotherapy alone, or concurrently with temozolomide cycles in the chemotherapy-containing groups. The roughly 32 treated patients were roughly 62% male and around 40% female, with a mean age of roughly 40 years. Before enrollment, patients had received standard therapy of radiotherapy alone, temozolomide alone, or radiochemotherapy with temozolomide; most received the combination. Visit V12 was the week-35 safety follow-up and visit V13 was the week-47 end of study. Peripheral blood samples were drawn at six visits, namely V03 (baseline), V05, V07, V10, V12 and V13. For exploratory analyses, longitudinal TCRB deep sequencing was carried out in around 24 treated patients wherever samples were available. What the research found in general, with its limitations: Changes in the top peripheral T cell clonotypes picked up by TCRB sequencing did not appear to be linked to pseudoprogression. According to the authors, sample limitations meant that analyses of patient blood samples could not be reproduced. Immune responses induced by the vaccine were seen in about 93% of patients across multiple MHC alleles. Availability determined which PBMC samples were chosen for TCRB deep sequencing.

The germline V gene gives CDR1 as SNHLY and CDR2 as FYNNEI. The CDR3 runs 17 residues from the cysteine to the phenylalanine. The only DNA kept is the CDR3, 51 bases in frame from the first base. V lost 2 bases and J lost 0 bases; the stretch between them is 14 bases long. On this clone itself: Its target antigen remains unknown. Per-base quality was not reported, and no clone a single base away is much larger than it.

Preparation of the library involved the immunoSEQ multiplex PCR assay. Following the manufacturer's protocol, the hsTCRB Kit was used to amplify rearranged TCR beta chain sequences. TCRB libraries were sequenced on an Illumina MiSeq. Per the authors' processing: The kit vendor's proprietary platform handled demultiplexing, trimming and gene mapping. Imported from immuneACCESS, the table was reduced by TCRdb to in-frame sequences with V and J called. These copies leave out some clones; in studies compared against another copy, an unresolved V gene accounts for under half, and the cause of the remainder is not known. The DNA gave D and trimming, while V, J and clone size come from that table. This sample holds about 24,000 clones; roughly 84% were observed only once. Over 2.5% of the sample lies in the top ten. The intended sense of this specimen's time point label: week 47, end of study. A 20-mer mutant IDH1 peptide at 300 micrograms in Montanide made up each vaccine dose, which was injected subcutaneously together with topical imiquimod. Eight vaccinations were administered to patients in weeks 1, 3, 5, 7, 11, 15, 19 and 23, corresponding to visits V03 through V10. Donors had newly diagnosed WHO grade 3 or 4 IDH1-mutant astrocytomas with loss of nuclear ATRX. The samples were drawn from NOA16, a multicentre, single-arm, open-label phase I trial in Germany that tested a mutant IDH1 peptide vaccine in humans for the first time. Genomic DNA for TCRB sequencing was extracted from EDTA blood using the DNeasy Blood and Tissue Kit.

This specimen was PBMCs, taken from a glioma patient whose treatment included an IDH1 peptide vaccine. The origin of this receptor is a man between 35 and 55 years old with glioma. In this chain, TRBV2 is recombined with TRBJ2-1, and perhaps TRBD2 as D gene, on 5 matching bases. The nucleotides read TGTGCCAGCAGTGAAATTGGGCGGGTGAGCTCCTACAATGAGCAGTTCTTC. Protein translation: CASSEIGRVSSYNEQFF.